This note documents a single T cell receptor (beta chain) sequence. Germline assignment: CDR1 LGHNA and CDR2 YSLEER. This CDR3 region has 16 residues. Trimming took off 1 base at V and 4 bases at J, with 16 bases between the two ends. The data stem from a study of cytomegalovirus exposure and HLA in healthy donors. Primers included in the PCR were 60 Vbeta and 13 Jbeta primers. In the original workflow: Some 12 million shared chains were among the 60 million to 80 million unique TCR beta chains that a later analysis counted. Sequencing used immunoSEQ multiplex PCR; TCRdb keeps in-frame clones, though not all of them. V and J calls and clone size are as listed in that table; D and trimming were resolved from the DNA. The sample contains about 160,000 clones, 70% to 80% of which appear only once.

V and J are TRBV4-3 and TRBJ1-2; the D is unclear. This receptor was identified in a man in his forties or fifties in good health and CMV-seronegative. Material: PBMCs. This CDR3 reads CASSQGLAVELYGYTF. CDR3 in DNA: TGCGCCAGCAGCCAAGGCCTGGCGGTGGAGCTCTATGGCTACACCTTC.